These 9 T cell receptor beta chains were all obtained from the same sample, sequenced in a study of beta chain features in type 1 diabetes. Expressed TCRB transcripts got sequenced, as all isolated RNA was reverse transcribed. Sequencing was performed with immunoSEQ multiplex PCR; in TCRdb, only in-frame clones are kept and a portion is missing. The data show 130,000 to 150,000 clones, roughly 10% seen once. The sequenced material came from naive CD4+ T cells from blood. The receptors were gathered from a young man in good health.

V gene TRBV9 combines with J gene TRBJ1-4; TRBD1 matches 7 bases. V was pared by 3 bases and J by 7 bases, with 9 bases of the junction left unmatched. CDR1 SGDLS and CDR2 YYNGEE come from the germline V gene. This CDR3 contains 15 residues. CDR3 region: CASSASWAGGEKLFF. As DNA, the CDR3 is TGTGCCAGCAGCGCATCGTGGGCAGGGGGTGAAAAACTGTTTTTT.

This clone showed up just a few times. V is TRBV4-2 and J is TRBJ2-3; 7 bases line up with TRBD2. J lost 0 bases, V lost 0 bases, and 0 bases had no gene match. The germline CDR1 and CDR2 sequences are LGHNA and YNFKEQ. The CDR3 is 15 residues long. The CDR3 here is CASSQERGSTDTQYF. CDR3 sequence (DNA): TGTGCCAGCAGCCAAGAGCGGGGGAGCACAGATACGCAGTATTTT.

The gene calls are TRBV2 and TRBJ2-2, with D unclear. The CDR3 runs 14 residues. V was trimmed by 4 bases and J by 1 base, leaving 7 bases between them. Germline V gene sequence: CDR1 SNHLY, CDR2 FYNNEI. This CDR3 is CASSGLLNTGELFF. The CDR3 nucleotides read TGTGCCAGCAGTGGCCTATTGAACACCGGGGAGCTGTTTTTT.

The chain uses TRBV4-1 and TRBJ2-3; maybe TRBD1 (6 bases). This CDR3 comprises 15 residues. Germline V gene lookup returns CDR1 MGHRA and CDR2 YSYEKL. V was trimmed by 1 base and J by 3 bases, leaving 11 bases between them. As DNA, the CDR3 is TGCGCCAGCAGCCAAGCTCAGGGGCAGACAGATACGCAGTATTTT. As protein: CASSQAQGQTDTQYF.

Many counts were recorded for this clone. The chain joins TRBV7-2 to TRBJ2-1, with D unclear. V was cut by 5 bases and J by 10 bases, with 12 bases left in between. The germline CDR1 and CDR2 sequences are SGHTA and FQGNSA. There are 12 residues in the CDR3. The CDR3 bases are TGTGCCAGCAGCCCGCGGCCCCAAGAGCAGTTCTTC. Translation: CASSPRPQEQFF. The complete variable domain, with remaining parts taken from reference TRBV7-2 and TRBJ2-1, reads GAGVSQSPSNKVTEKGKDVELRCDPISGHTALYWYRQSLGQGLEFLIYFQGNSAPDKSGLPSDRFSAERTGGSVSTLTIQRTQQEDSAVYLCASSPRPQEQFFGPGTRLTVL.

This chain connects TRBV6-5 to TRBJ2-1; D might be TRBD2 (6 bases). The V gene lost 5 bases and the J gene lost 7 bases, with 15 bases spanning the gap. CDR1 and CDR2 from the germline V gene are MNHEY and SVGAGI. The length of the CDR3 is 14 residues. The CDR3 is CASSPPGLPNEQFF. As DNA, the CDR3 is TGTGCCAGCAGTCCCCCGGGACTTCCGAATGAGCAGTTCTTC.

The rearrangement links TRBV6-5 to TRBJ2-3; TRBD1 matches 8 bases. Germline CDR1 and CDR2: MNHEY and SVGAGI. The ends lost 0 bases at V and 6 bases at J; junction bases unmatched: 5. The CDR3 length is 15 residues. The CDR3 DNA follows: TGTGCCAGCAGTTACTCCGGACAGGGTATGGATACGCAGTATTTT. This encodes CASSYSGQGMDTQYF.

Many counts were recorded for this clone. The chain links TRBV19 to TRBJ2-6, with D possibly being TRBD1 (7 bases). The CDR3 is 18 amino acids. Germline V gene data show CDR1 as LNHDA and CDR2 as SQIVND (reference sequence). V was pared by 0 bases and J by 4 bases, with 16 bases between. The CDR3 sequence: CASSIDPTGTLGANVLTF. DNA for the CDR3: TGTGCCAGTAGTATAGACCCGACAGGGACTCTAGGGGCCAACGTCCTGACTTTC.

This sequence joins TRBV27 and TRBJ2-2, with D possibly being TRBD1 (6 bases). Trimming took off 9 bases at V and 5 bases at J, with 16 bases between the two ends. Per the germline V gene, CDR1 is MNHEY and CDR2 is SMNVEV (reference sequence). CDR3 length: 14 residues. The CDR3 DNA sequence: TGTGCCAGTTCTTTTCAGGGGATGACCGGGGAGCTGTTTTTT. It is translated as CASSFQGMTGELFF.